The clone carrying this T cell receptor beta chain has a single count. No antigen is known for it. Several immunoSEQ plates held equal portions of the genomic DNA taken from each subset. Sorted-subset replicate PCRs used roughly 210 ng of genomic DNA. This amount corresponded to some 32,000 T cell genomes. Here immunoSEQ multiplex PCR was the method, and the copy in TCRdb shows in-frame clones only, minus some. The data show about 190,000 clones, about 66% seen once. Germline loops: CDR1 SGHAT, CDR2 FQNNGV. V was pared by 5 bases and J by 3 bases, with 14 bases between. The CDR3 spans 14 residues. This sample is drawn from a study of shared clonotypes between healthy human individuals. Study-wide results and limits: Enrolling few donors narrowed the genetic and exposure-history diversity that was represented.

The V call is TRBV11-2, the J call TRBJ2-7; TRBD1 is a possible D gene (6 bases). The origin of this receptor is a man aged 25-45 years in good health. The specimen was memory CD4+ T cells sorted from blood. Subset reported: CD45RA-negative fraction. The CDR3 loop reads CASSRTAANYEQYF. CDR3 coding DNA: TGTGCCAGCAGCCGGACAGCCGCTAACTACGAGCAGTACTTC.